This TCR beta chain was retrieved from a study of STAT5B mutations in CD4+ large granular lymphocyte leukemia (dated by TCRdb to between 2021 and 2023). At the level of the whole study: Among the healthy controls, the CDR3 'QG' motif was associated with a particular HLA allele. Flow cytometry performed on FACSCanto II or FACSVerse showed that the purified fractions had more than 95% purity among lymphocytes. The study compared the TCRbeta repertoires of patients with CD4+ T-cell large granular lymphocyte leukemia against those of healthy blood donors. General study outcomes and caveats: The data were not HLA-matched, and the higher clonality in CD4+ T-LGLL than in CD8+ T-LGLL could be due to the relatively small sample size. CD4-sorted patient repertoires appeared more clonal than healthy CD4+ repertoires, and this difference persisted after removing the putative leukemic clones. Main leukemic clonotypes were private to each patient, although under 30% appeared at low frequency in other patients' non-leukemic repertoires. TRBV06-family usage was enriched among the top patient clones (8/27) compared with healthy controls (2/35).

The immunoSEQ assay at survey resolution was used to sequence TCRbeta rearrangements from genomic DNA. For the original study's pipeline: In the TCR sequencing data, the smallest productive clonotype frequency that could be detected was 2.59 x 10-5. Only productive TCRbeta rearrangements, meaning sequences that were complete and in-frame, were kept for the analyses. Sample clonality was computed as Simpson clonality in the immunoSEQ Analyzer version 3.0. Based on frequency, clones were grouped as very rare, small, medium, large (1-20%) or hyperexpanded (>20%). Generation probabilities were estimated with OLGA 1.2.3, V-gene circos plots were generated with VDJtools, specificities were searched for in VDJdb, and CDR3 motifs were identified with GLIPH. TCRdb took over this immuneACCESS table, retaining in-frame rearrangements with V and J assigned. Such tables are incomplete; in checked studies, under half of the missing clones stem from an unresolved V gene, and the remainder is unexplained. That table gives V, J and clone size, and the DNA gave D and trimming. For this sample there are around 34,000 clones; 85% appear just once. Roughly 4.4% of the sample rests with the top ten.

Turning to this clone: This clone's antigen is unknown. The input lacks base qualities; no much larger clone sits a single base away. Different DNA sequences within this sample yield the same CDR3.

Ends trimmed: V by 2 bases, J by 7 bases; bases unmatched to a gene: 5. CDR1 SGHRS and CDR2 YFSETQ are derived from the germline V gene. There are 14 amino acids in the CDR3, from cysteine to phenylalanine inclusive. The read is trimmed to its CDR3 DNA, 42 bases read in frame from base 1. Buffy coats from roughly 40 blood donors, supplied by the Finnish Red Cross blood service, were used as healthy controls. All TCR-sequenced material derived from peripheral blood: patient blood samples and healthy donor buffy coats. Peripheral blood mononuclear cells were isolated by Ficoll-Hypaque gradient centrifugation. CD4+ cells were purified magnetically from the buffy coats of healthy controls. Genomic DNA was extracted using the Gentra Puregene Cell and Tissue kit, and a Qubit 2.0 fluorometer was used to quantify it.

The clonotype was recovered from a human donor in good health. Sequencing was carried out using CD4+ T cells from blood buffy coats. The chain joins TRBV5-1 to TRBJ1-4, and 7 junctional nucleotides match TRBD1. The nucleotide sequence reads as follows: TGCGCCAGCAGCTTAGGTCAGGGGGGTGAAAAACTGTTTTTT. It is translated as CASSLGQGGEKLFF.